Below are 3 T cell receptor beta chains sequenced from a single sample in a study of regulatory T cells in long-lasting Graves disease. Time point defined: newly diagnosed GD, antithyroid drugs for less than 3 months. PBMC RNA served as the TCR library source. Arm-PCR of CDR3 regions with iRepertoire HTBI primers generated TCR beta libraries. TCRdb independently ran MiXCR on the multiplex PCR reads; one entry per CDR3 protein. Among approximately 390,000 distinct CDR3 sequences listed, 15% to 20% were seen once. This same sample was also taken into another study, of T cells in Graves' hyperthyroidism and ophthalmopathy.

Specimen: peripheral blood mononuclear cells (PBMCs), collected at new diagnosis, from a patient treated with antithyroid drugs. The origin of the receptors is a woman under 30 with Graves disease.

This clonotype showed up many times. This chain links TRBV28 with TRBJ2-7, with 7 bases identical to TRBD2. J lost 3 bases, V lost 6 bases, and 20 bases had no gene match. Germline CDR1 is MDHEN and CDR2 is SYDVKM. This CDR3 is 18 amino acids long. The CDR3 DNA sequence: TGTGCCAGCAGAGGGTGGTGGGCTAGCGGCAGGACCTTCTACGAGCAGTACTTC. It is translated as CASRGWWASGRTFYEQYF.

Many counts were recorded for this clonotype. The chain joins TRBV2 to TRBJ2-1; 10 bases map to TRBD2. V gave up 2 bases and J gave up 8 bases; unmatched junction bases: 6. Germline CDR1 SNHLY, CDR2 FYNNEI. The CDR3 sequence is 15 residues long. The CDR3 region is CASSETSGKTHEQFF. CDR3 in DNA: TGTGCCAGCAGTGAAACTAGCGGGAAGACCCATGAGCAGTTCTTC.

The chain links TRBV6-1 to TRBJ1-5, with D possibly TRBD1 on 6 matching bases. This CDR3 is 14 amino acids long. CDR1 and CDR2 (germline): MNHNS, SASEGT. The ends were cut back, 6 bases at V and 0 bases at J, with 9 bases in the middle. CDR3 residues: CASRGQYSNQPQHF. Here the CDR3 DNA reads TGTGCCAGCAGAGGACAGTATAGCAATCAGCCCCAGCATTTT.